This T cell receptor (beta chain) was retrieved from a study of shared clonotypes between healthy human individuals. Evenly divided among several immunoSEQ plates was the genomic DNA of each subset. Some clones are missing from TCRdb's copy, which holds only in-frame ones; the method was immunoSEQ multiplex PCR. The data hold 550,000 to 750,000 clones, with roughly 95% observed a single time. The naive CD8 subset, CD45RO-negative cells positively selected for CCR7, excluded terminally differentiated effector memory CD45RA+ cells. Each of the donors was a healthy adult who was HIV-negative and had not had a recent acute infection or vaccination. Every donor, a Caucasian adult, lived in Nashville, Tennessee. This CDR3 comprises 16 residues. Trimming removed 1 base at V and 4 bases at J, with 16 bases between. The germline gives CDR1 MNHEY, CDR2 SMNVEV (reference sequence).

The TCR was taken from a woman aged 25 to 45 in good health. This chain links TRBV27 with TRBJ2-5, with D maybe TRBD2 (5 bases). The specimen was naive CD8+ T cells sorted from blood. Here the CDR3 DNA reads TGTGCCAGCAGTTTATGGGCGGGTGGACTGGTAGAGACCCAGTACTTC. It is translated as CASSLWAGGLVETQYF.